This T cell receptor beta chain is from a study of cytomegalovirus exposure and HLA in healthy donors. The study, taken as a whole, reports: TCR clusters originating in the first cohort tended to co-occur in the roughly 120 validation repertoires, according to a later analysis.

Produced via immunoSEQ multiplex PCR; TCRdb's table is partial and in-frame only. Among over 65,000 clones listed, 94% were seen once. Concerning this clone itself: Antigen: not known.

It was the approximately 110-subject validation cohort, separate from the approximately 700-subject first cohort, to which the donors belonged. V lost 6 bases and J lost 0; bases outside the gene matches: 6. The CDR3 is 15 residues long. Germline-derived CDR1 and CDR2 are KGHSH and LQKENI. The sample was PBMCs. This sequence was found in a woman aged 18-35 years in good health and CMV-seropositive. The chain links TRBV18 to TRBJ2-5, with 8 bases matching TRBD1. CDR3 region: CASSPGTGYQETQYF. The CDR3, as DNA: TGTGCCAGCTCTCCCGGGACAGGCTACCAAGAGACCCAGTACTTC.